A selection of T cell receptor beta chains follows, all from one sample in a study of T cell responses to AZD1222 COVID-19 vaccine. TCRdb's table, derived via immunoSEQ multiplex PCR, lists solely in-frame clones and lacks some. Of 120,000 or so clones listed, about 90% are singletons. The sequences come from peripheral blood, collected on day 0 of AZD1222 vaccination. The source is an adult in good health. Each CDR3 is given with its conserved first and last residue. Fields, in order: V gene, J gene, clone size, D gene, CDR3 protein, CDR3 DNA. The D gene is left open where the match is weak. Size is omitted from some rows. Given values are once, few, many or a class for expanded clones.

TRBV12-3/TRBV12-4	TRBJ2-6	once	-	CASSFGGANVLTF	TGTGCCAGCAGTTTTGGGGGGGCCAACGTCCTGACTTTC
TRBV7-7	TRBJ1-5	few	-	CASSLAGTYYQPQHF	TGTGCTAGCAGCTTAGCCGGGACCTACTATCAGCCCCAGCATTTT
TRBV19	TRBJ2-5	few	-	CASSRLRQETQYF	TGTGCCAGTAGTAGGCTCCGCCAAGAGACCCAGTACTTC
TRBV7-3	TRBJ2-1	-	-	CASSLNSGATSEQFF	TGTGCCAGCAGCTTAAATTCGGGGGCCACCTCGGAGCAGTTCTTC
TRBV28	TRBJ1-3	-	TRBD1	CASSLSSTGGRNTIYF	TGTGCCAGCAGTTTAAGCTCAACAGGGGGGAGGAACACCATATATTTT
TRBV19	TRBJ1-3	-	TRBD1	CASRKTGDGNTIYF	TGTGCCAGTAGGAAGACAGGGGACGGAAACACCATATATTTT
TRBV3-1/TRBV3-2	TRBJ2-7	-	-	CASSDYYEQYF	TGTGCCAGCAGCGATTACTACGAGCAGTACTTC
TRBV6-4	TRBJ1-3	once	-	CASSDYKTGGNTIYF	TGTGCCAGCAGTGACTACAAAACGGGTGGAAACACCATATATTTT
TRBV5-5	TRBJ2-3	-	-	CASSPAPPRADTQYF	TGTGCCAGCAGCCCGGCCCCTCCGAGGGCAGATACGCAGTATTTT
TRBV7-8	TRBJ1-1	-	-	CASSLYPGRTEAFF	TGTGCCAGCAGCTTATATCCTGGGCGTACTGAAGCTTTCTTT
TRBV11-3	TRBJ2-7	once	TRBD1	CASSQDRAFYEQYF	TGTGCCAGCAGTCAGGACAGGGCCTTCTACGAGCAGTACTTC
TRBV7-2	TRBJ2-5	-	-	CASSLSGAGMKETQYF	TGTGCCAGCAGCTTATCGGGAGCGGGTATGAAAGAGACCCAGTACTTC
TRBV6-5	TRBJ1-1	once	-	CATERQANTEAFF	TGTGCCACCGAGAGGCAGGCGAACACTGAAGCTTTCTTT
TRBV9	TRBJ2-7	once	TRBD2	CASSVEGGRVSEQYF	TGTGCCAGCAGCGTAGAAGGCGGGAGGGTTTCCGAGCAGTACTTC
TRBV7-2	TRBJ1-4	once	-	CASSLAGALPEKLFF	TGTGCCAGCAGCTTAGCGGGGGCGCTTCCCGAAAAACTGTTTTTT
TRBV27	TRBJ1-5	-	-	CASSLSGNQPQHF	TGTGCCAGCAGTTTATCCGGCAATCAGCCCCAGCATTTT
TRBV7-3	TRBJ2-2	once	TRBD1	CASSLSPGQGALTGELFF	TGTGCCAGCAGCTTAAGTCCGGGACAGGGGGCGCTTACCGGGGAGCTGTTTTTT
TRBV5-4	TRBJ1-6	-	TRBD1	CASSPGQLYNSPLHF	TGTGCCAGCAGCCCGGGACAGCTATATAATTCACCCCTCCACTTT
TRBV7-2	TRBJ1-1	-	-	CASSLRETEAFF	TGTGCCAGCAGCTTAAGGGAAACTGAAGCTTTCTTT
TRBV15	TRBJ1-4	-	-	CATSLGRYNEKLFF	TGTGCCACCAGCCTGGGACGGTATAATGAAAAACTGTTTTTT
TRBV29-1	TRBJ2-2	-	TRBD2	CSVREGGGGTGELFF	TGCAGCGTCCGGGAGGGAGGGGGTGGCACCGGGGAGCTGTTTTTT
TRBV9	TRBJ2-3	-	-	CASSVTTDSTDTQYF	TGTGCCAGCAGCGTGACGACAGATAGCACAGATACGCAGTATTTT
TRBV25-1	TRBJ1-1	-	-	CASRGQLNTEAFF	TGTGCCAGCAGGGGCCAGCTTAACACTGAAGCTTTCTTT
TRBV5-1	TRBJ2-3	-	-	CASSFFSIEDTQYF	TGCGCCAGCAGCTTTTTCTCCATAGAGGATACGCAGTATTTT
TRBV7-6	TRBJ2-3	-	-	CASSLAFSPGTDTQYF	TGTGCCAGCAGCTTAGCTTTCTCCCCTGGCACAGATACGCAGTATTTT
TRBV7-6	TRBJ1-2	-	-	CASSPTSNYGYTF	TGTGCCAGCAGCCCGACATCTAACTATGGCTACACCTTC
TRBV19	TRBJ1-5	-	-	CASSAEYSNQPQHF	TGTGCCAGTAGTGCAGAATATAGCAATCAGCCCCAGCATTTT
TRBV18	TRBJ1-6	-	-	CASSPRTLENSPLHF	TGTGCCAGCTCACCGCGGACCTTGGAGAATTCACCCCTCCACTTT
TRBV4-2	TRBJ2-1	-	-	CASSQEWAGPYNEQFF	TGTGCCAGCAGCCAAGAATGGGCTGGACCTTACAATGAGCAGTTCTTC
TRBV5-5	TRBJ1-1	-	TRBD1	CASSFDRAGNTEAFF	TGTGCCAGCAGTTTCGACAGGGCGGGAAACACTGAAGCTTTCTTT
TRBV4-2	TRBJ1-1	-	-	CASSQEGKAEAFF	TGTGCCAGCAGCCAAGAAGGGAAGGCTGAAGCTTTCTTT
TRBV12-3/TRBV12-4	TRBJ2-3	once	-	CASSFYTDTQYF	TGTGCCAGCAGTTTTTATACAGATACGCAGTATTTT
TRBV28	TRBJ1-5	-	-	CASSPGTQPQHF	TGTGCCAGCAGTCCAGGGACCCAGCCCCAGCATTTT
TRBV11-3	TRBJ2-1	-	-	CASSFRGSGSGYNEQFF	TGTGCCAGCAGCTTCAGGGGGAGCGGGAGCGGATACAATGAGCAGTTCTTC
TRBV19	TRBJ1-4	-	TRBD1	CASSRDRGNEKLFF	TGTGCCAGTAGCCGCGACAGGGGTAATGAAAAACTGTTTTTT
TRBV19	TRBJ1-5	-	-	CASSTESNTQPQHF	TGTGCCAGTAGTACGGAGTCCAATACGCAGCCCCAGCATTTT
TRBV12-3/TRBV12-4	TRBJ1-1	once	-	CASSKQGNTEAFF	TGTGCCAGCAGTAAACAGGGGAACACTGAAGCTTTCTTT
TRBV5-4	TRBJ2-1	-	TRBD2	CATTPGTSGRGLYNEQFF	TGTGCCACTACGCCCGGGACTAGCGGGAGGGGTCTATACAATGAGCAGTTCTTC
TRBV2	TRBJ2-2	-	-	CARRELTGELFF	TGTGCCCGCAGGGAATTGACCGGGGAGCTGTTTTTT
TRBV5-1	TRBJ2-3	-	TRBD2	CASSRGLAGADTQYF	TGCGCCAGCAGCAGGGGACTAGCGGGAGCCGATACGCAGTATTTT
TRBV3-1/TRBV3-2	TRBJ2-7	-	TRBD2	CASSQVGLAGHEQYF	TGTGCCAGCAGCCAAGTCGGACTAGCGGGGCACGAGCAGTACTTC
TRBV28	TRBJ2-7	-	-	CASQSGSEQYF	TGTGCCAGCCAGTCGGGCTCCGAGCAGTACTTC
TRBV6-5	TRBJ1-5	once	TRBD1	CASRRDSWGNQPQHF	TGTGCCAGCAGAAGGGACAGCTGGGGCAATCAGCCCCAGCATTTT